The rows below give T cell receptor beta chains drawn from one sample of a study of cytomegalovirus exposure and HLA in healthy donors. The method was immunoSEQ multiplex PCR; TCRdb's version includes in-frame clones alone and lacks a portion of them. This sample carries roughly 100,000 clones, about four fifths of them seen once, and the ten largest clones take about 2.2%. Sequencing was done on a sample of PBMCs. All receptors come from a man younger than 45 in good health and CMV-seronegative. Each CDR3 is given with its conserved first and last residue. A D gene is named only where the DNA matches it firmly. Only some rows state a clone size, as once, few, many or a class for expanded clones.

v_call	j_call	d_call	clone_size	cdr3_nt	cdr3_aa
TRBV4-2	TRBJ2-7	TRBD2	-	TGTGCCAGCAGCCTGGGACTAGCGAAACCTGATGACGAGCAGTACTTC	CASSLGLAKPDDEQYF
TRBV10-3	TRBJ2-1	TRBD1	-	TGTGCCATCAGAGCCTCAGAAGGGACAGGGATATGGGATGAGCAGTTCTTC	CAIRASEGTGIWDEQFF
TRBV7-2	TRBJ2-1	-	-	TGTGCCAGCAGCTTAGTGCGGGCGAGCTCCTACAATGAGCAGTTCTTC	CASSLVRASSYNEQFF
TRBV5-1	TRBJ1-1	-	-	TGCGCCAGCAGCTTGTCTCCGGGGAACACTGAAGCTTTCTTT	CASSLSPGNTEAFF
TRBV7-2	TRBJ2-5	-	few	TGTGCCAGCAGCCCGAGGACAGTAAGCACGTCGGAGACCCAGTACTTC	CASSPRTVSTSETQYF
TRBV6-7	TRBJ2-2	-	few	TGTGCCAGCAGTCCTGCCGGGACACCTAACACCGGGGAGCTGTTTTTT	CASSPAGTPNTGELFF
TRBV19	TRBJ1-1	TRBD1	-	TGTGCCAGTAGTGGAGGGACAGGGGGGTACACTGAAGCTTTCTTT	CASSGGTGGYTEAFF
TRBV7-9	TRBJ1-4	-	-	TGTGCCAGCAGCCCCCCAGGGTTGGGTGAAAAACTGTTTTTT	CASSPPGLGEKLFF
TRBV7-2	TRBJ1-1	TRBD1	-	TGTGCCGTCAGGGGGAGCACTGAAGCTTTCTTT	CAVRGSTEAFF
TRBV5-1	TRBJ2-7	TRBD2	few	TGCGCCAGCAGCTCCACCGGGACTAGCGCCTACGAGCAGTACTTC	CASSSTGTSAYEQYF
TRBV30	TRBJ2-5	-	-	TGCGCCTGGAGTCGGGATCCTCCTGAAGAGACCCAGTACTTC	CAWSRDPPEETQYF
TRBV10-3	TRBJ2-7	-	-	TGTGCCATCGGGGCAGAGAGCTACGAGCAGTACTTC	CAIGAESYEQYF
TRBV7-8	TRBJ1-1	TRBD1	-	TGTGCCAGCAGCTCGGGACAGGGGGCAAGTCACACTGAAGCTTTCTTT	CASSSGQGASHTEAFF
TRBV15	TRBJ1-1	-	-	TGTGCCACCAGCAGAGGAGGGAGCCTGAACACTGAAGCTTTCTTT	CATSRGGSLNTEAFF
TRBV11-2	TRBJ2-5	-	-	TGTGCCACGGGCGGGCCTCGCTGGGAGACCCAGTACTTC	CATGGPRWETQYF
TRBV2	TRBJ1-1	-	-	TGTGCCAGCAGAATCCAGGGGATCAACACTGAAGCTTTCTTT	CASRIQGINTEAFF
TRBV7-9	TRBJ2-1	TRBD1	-	TGTGCCAGCAGCACGGGACAGGGCCGAGGGAATGAGCAGTTCTTC	CASSTGQGRGNEQFF
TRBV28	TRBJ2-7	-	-	TGTGCCAGCAGTTCCCCCGCCAAATCTAGCGAGCAGTACTTC	CASSSPAKSSEQYF
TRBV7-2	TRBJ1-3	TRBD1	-	TGTGCCAGCAGCTCGGGACAGGGAAACACCATATATTTT	CASSSGQGNTIYF
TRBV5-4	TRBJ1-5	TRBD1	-	TGTGCCAGCAGCAACGACAGGGGCGGGCAGCCCCAGCATTTT	CASSNDRGGQPQHF
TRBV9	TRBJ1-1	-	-	TGTGCCAGCAGCACCGGGTCCATGAACACTGAAGCTTTCTTT	CASSTGSMNTEAFF
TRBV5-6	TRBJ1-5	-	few	TGTGCCAGCAGCTTGGGCGCGGGAGGGGGCAATCAGCCCCAGCATTTT	CASSLGAGGGNQPQHF
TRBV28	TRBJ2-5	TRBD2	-	TGTGCCAGCAGTTTAAATCCCACTAGCGACCAAGAGACCCAGTACTTC	CASSLNPTSDQETQYF
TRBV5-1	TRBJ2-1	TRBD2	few	TGCGCCAGCAGCCTCGGACTAGCGGGAGTTGAGCAGTTCTTC	CASSLGLAGVEQFF
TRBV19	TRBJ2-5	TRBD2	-	TGTGCCAGTAGTGTAGTAGCGGGCGACCAAGAGACCCAGTACTTC	CASSVVAGDQETQYF
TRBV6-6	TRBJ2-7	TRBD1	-	TGTGCCAGCAGTAAGGACAGGGCCTACGAGCAGTACTTC	CASSKDRAYEQYF
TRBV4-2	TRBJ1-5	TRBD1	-	TGTGCCAGCAGCCAAGAGGGGACAGGGATTCAGCCCCAGCATTTT	CASSQEGTGIQPQHF
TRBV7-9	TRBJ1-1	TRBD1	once	TGTGCCAGCAGCTTAGCGTCGACAGGGCTCTCCACTGAAGCTTTCTTT	CASSLASTGLSTEAFF
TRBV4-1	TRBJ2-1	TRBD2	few	TGCGCCAGCAGCCTAATAGCGGGGGGTAGTGGAGAGCAGTTCTTC	CASSLIAGGSGEQFF
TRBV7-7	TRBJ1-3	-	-	TGTGCCAGCAGCCTTGGGGCAGGGACTGGAAACACCATATATTTT	CASSLGAGTGNTIYF
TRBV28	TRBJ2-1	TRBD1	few	TGTGCCAGCACCCCGCACAGGGGGCGCAATGAGCAGTTCTTC	CASTPHRGRNEQFF
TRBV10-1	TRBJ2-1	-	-	TGCGCCAGCAGTGAGTCGGTAGGACTTCCAAAGAGAGAGAGGAATGAGCAGTTCTTC	CASSESVGLPKRERNEQFF
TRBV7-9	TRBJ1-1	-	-	TGTGCCAGCAGCTTAGGGACAGCGAACACTGAAGCTTTCTTT	CASSLGTANTEAFF
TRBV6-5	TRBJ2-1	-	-	TGTGCCAGCAGTCGTCCCGTATACAATGAGCAGTTCTTC	CASSRPVYNEQFF
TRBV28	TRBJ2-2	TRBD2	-	TGTGCCAGCAGTCTCTCTAGCGGGCCATCCGGGGAGCTGTTTTTT	CASSLSSGPSGELFF
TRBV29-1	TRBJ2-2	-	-	TGCAGCGTTTCGGGAATGGCTAGCTCGAACACCGGGGAGCTGTTTTTT	CSVSGMASSNTGELFF
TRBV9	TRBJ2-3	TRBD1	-	TGTGCCAGCAGCGTAGGCACAGGGGGTCGCACAGATACGCAGTATTTT	CASSVGTGGRTDTQYF
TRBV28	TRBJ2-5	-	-	TGTGCCAGCAGAGACCTAACAGGGTACGGGGAGACCCAGTACTTC	CASRDLTGYGETQYF
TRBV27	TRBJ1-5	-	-	TGTGCCAGCAGTCCGCCCGACAGAATCAATCAGCCCCAGCATTTT	CASSPPDRINQPQHF
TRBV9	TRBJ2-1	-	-	TGTGCCAGCAGCGTAAGCGGTACGAAAGGCGATGAGCAGTTCTTC	CASSVSGTKGDEQFF
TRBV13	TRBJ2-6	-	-	TGTGCCAGCAGCTTGGGGGGAACTGGGGCCAACGTCCTGACTTTC	CASSLGGTGANVLTF
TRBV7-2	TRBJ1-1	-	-	TGTGCCAGCAGCTTAAGGCAGGGCACTGAAGCTTTCTTT	CASSLRQGTEAFF
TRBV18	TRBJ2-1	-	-	TGTGCCAGCTCACCACGGGAGGGGGATGAGCAGTTCTTC	CASSPREGDEQFF
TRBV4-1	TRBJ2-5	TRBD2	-	TGCGCCAGCAGCCAAGAGGCAACTAGCGGGAGGGAGACCCAGTACTTC	CASSQEATSGRETQYF
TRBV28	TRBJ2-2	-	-	TGTGCCAGCAGTTTCGGGGGGCAAGGCGGGGAGCTGTTTTTT	CASSFGGQGGELFF
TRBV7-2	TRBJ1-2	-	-	TGTGCCAGCAGCTTCGGGGGGCTTGGCTACACCTTC	CASSFGGLGYTF